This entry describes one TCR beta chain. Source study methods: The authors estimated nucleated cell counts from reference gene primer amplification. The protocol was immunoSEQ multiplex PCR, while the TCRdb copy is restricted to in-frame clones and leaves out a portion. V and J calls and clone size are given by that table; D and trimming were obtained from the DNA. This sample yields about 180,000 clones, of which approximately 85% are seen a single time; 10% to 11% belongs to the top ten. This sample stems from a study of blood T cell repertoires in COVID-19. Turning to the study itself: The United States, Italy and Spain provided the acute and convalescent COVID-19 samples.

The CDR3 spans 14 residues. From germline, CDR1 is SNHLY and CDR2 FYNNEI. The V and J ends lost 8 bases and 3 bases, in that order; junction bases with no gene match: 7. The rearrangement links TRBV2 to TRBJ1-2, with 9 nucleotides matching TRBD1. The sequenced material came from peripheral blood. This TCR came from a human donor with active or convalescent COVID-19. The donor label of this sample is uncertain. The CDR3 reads CASGGQGGDYGYTF. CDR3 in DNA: TGTGCCAGCGGGGGACAGGGAGGAGACTATGGCTACACCTTC.